Presented here are 7 T cell receptor beta chains from one specimen sequenced in a study of CD8 T cells in Susac syndrome. With random hexamers, reverse transcription was performed on about 0.5 to 1 ug of RNA. TCRdb independently ran MiXCR on the immunoSEQ multiplex PCR reads; one entry per CDR3 protein. Of more than 75,000 distinct CDR3 sequences in the sample, 90% to 95% were seen once. The sample consisted of CD8+ T cells from PBMCs. These receptors were taken from a human donor in good health.

V gene TRBV5-1 combines with J gene TRBJ1-2; D is possibly TRBD1 (6 bases). Germline V CDR1 and CDR2: SGHRS, YFSETQ. Between the trimmed V and J ends, which lost 3 bases and 1 base, there was a span of 16 bases. The CDR3 consists of 16 residues. CDR3 coding DNA: TGCGCCAGCAGCTCAACCAATACAGGGATTAACTATGGCTACACCTTC. Its protein is CASSSTNTGINYGYTF.

This clonotype was found once. The genes are TRBV12-3 or TRBV12-4 and TRBJ2-6; D possibly corresponds to TRBD2 (7 bases). V lost 3 bases to trimming and J lost 10 bases, with 19 bases between them. This CDR3 contains 16 residues. The CDR3 region is CASSFGSGGLENVLTF. The CDR3 nucleotides are TGTGCCAGCAGTTTCGGTTCCGGGGGGCTTGAAAACGTCCTGACTTTC.

The chain is built from TRBV19 and TRBJ1-1; D is possibly TRBD1 (5 bases). CDR3 length: 13 residues. Germline V gives CDR1 LNHDA, CDR2 SQIVND (reference sequence). V was trimmed by 3 bases and J by 8 bases, leaving 13 bases between them. CDR3 in DNA: TGTGCCAGTAGTATCTTTTCGACAGACGAAGCTTTCTTT. Encoded protein: CASSIFSTDEAFF.

The rearrangement uses TRBV3-1 and TRBJ2-5; TRBD2 might be the D (7 bases). Between the trimmed V and J ends, which lost 3 bases and 3 bases, there was a span of 20 bases. CDR1 and CDR2 (germline): LGHDT, YNNKEL (reference sequence). The CDR3 contains 17 residues. CDR3 sequence: CASSHVVGGPIKETQYF. Here the CDR3 DNA reads TGTGCCAGCAGCCACGTCGTGGGGGGGCCCATAAAAGAGACCCAGTACTTC.

This CDR3 is CASRGLAPYNEQFF. The DNA of the CDR3 is TGTGCCAGCAGGGGACTAGCCCCTTACAATGAGCAGTTCTTC. The chain joins TRBV27 to TRBJ2-1, with 9 positions matching TRBD2. CDR3 size: 14 residues. CDR1 MNHEY and CDR2 SMNVEV come from the germline V gene (reference sequence). J gave up 4 bases and V 6 bases, and 4 bases lay outside the gene matches.

V and J are TRBV7-3 and TRBJ1-1, with D possibly TRBD1 on 6 matching bases. Germline-derived CDR1 and CDR2 are SGHTA and FQGTGA. The CDR3 runs 14 residues. V was trimmed by 5 bases and J by 5 bases, leaving 15 bases between them. CDR3 nucleotides: TGTGCCAGCAGCCCTACAGGGTCCGGGACTGAAGCTTTCTTT. Translating gives CASSPTGSGTEAFF.

The CDR3 loop reads CASSGRDWGSPLHF. The CDR3 nucleotides read TGTGCCAGCAGCGGCAGGGATTGGGGTTCACCCCTCCACTTT. The V gene is TRBV5-4, the J gene TRBJ1-6, with TRBD1 as a possible D gene (5 bases). Germline V CDR1 and CDR2: SGHNT, YYREEE (reference sequence). Trimming pared 4 bases from V and 9 bases from J, leaving 14 bases between. There are 14 residues in the CDR3.